This T cell receptor beta chain was recorded in a study of blood T cells in healthy people across ages. The CDR3 consists of 13 residues. Trimming left V 1 base short and J 5 bases short, with 7 bases between. Study-wide findings and caveats: Naive and antigen-experienced cells could not be conclusively compared, given unsorted PBMCs. In older individuals, TCR beta diversity per million T cells was lower, falling roughly linearly with age.

Sample-barcoded 5' priming and a J-beta primer mix drove a second PCR of about 6 to 12 cycles. The template-switch adaptor, which had 12 random nucleotides, put a tag on each cDNA molecule. TCRdb re-analysed the 5' RACE reads in MiXCR, keeping a single row per CDR3 protein. Found here are about 800,000 distinct CDR3 sequences, 20% to 25% of them singletons; the top ten hold more than 3%. A few counts support this clonotype. The antigen remains unidentified. These data are also associated with another study on T cells of mothers and their children.

The sample was blood. The chain has TRBV12-3 or TRBV12-4 and TRBJ2-3, with unresolved D. The sequence was collected from a boy aged 5-17 years in good health. This CDR3 reads CASSLVSGDTQYF. Here the CDR3 DNA reads TGTGCCAGCAGTTTAGTATCGGGAGATACGCAGTATTTT.